This is a list of T cell receptor beta chains from one sample in a study of T cells in Graves' hyperthyroidism and ophthalmopathy. A single record per CDR3 protein comes from TCRdb applying MiXCR to the multiplex PCR reads. Among about 640,000 distinct CDR3 sequences listed, roughly 20% were seen once. Sequencing used blood. The receptors shown here come from a man aged 30-40 years with Graves' ophthalmopathy. CDR3s include the opening cysteine and the closing phenylalanine or tryptophan. D genes are given only for firm matches. A clone size is listed for some rows: how often the clone was seen (once, few, many), or a class if it is expanded.

j_call d_call v_call clone_size cdr3_nt cdr3_aa
TRBJ2-7 NA TRBV5-1 NA TGCGCCAGCAGTTCCCTGTGGGACGGAAACTACGAGCAGTACTTC CASSSLWDGNYEQYF
TRBJ1-3 NA TRBV10-3 NA TGTGCCATCAGTGGGCCTATTAGCTCTGGAAACACCATATATTTT CAISGPISSGNTIYF
TRBJ2-5 TRBD2 TRBV5-1 few TGCGCCAGCAGCCCGACCGGGACTAGGGGAGAGACCCAGTACTTC CASSPTGTRGETQYF
TRBJ2-1 NA TRBV6-1 NA TGTGCCAGCAGTGAATTTGAGGGCAATGAGCAGTTCTTC CASSEFEGNEQFF
TRBJ1-5 NA TRBV27 NA TGTGCCAGCAGTTTATCGAGTGATAGCAATCAGCCCCAGCATTTT CASSLSSDSNQPQHF
TRBJ1-5 NA TRBV4-1 few TGCGCCAGCAGCCAAGGACTTCGGGGATATCAGCCCCAGCATTTT CASSQGLRGYQPQHF
TRBJ2-3 NA TRBV6-2/TRBV6-3 few TGTGCCAGCAGTCAGCCCTCGCGGCAGAGAAGCACAGATACGCAGTATTTT CASSQPSRQRSTDTQYF
TRBJ2-7 TRBD1 TRBV30 many TGTGCCTGGAGTACCGGACAGGCCTACGAGCAGTACTTC CAWSTGQAYEQYF
TRBJ2-7 NA TRBV9 NA TGTGCCAGCAGCGTACCCCTGGACGGCCCGGGTGACGAGCAGTACTTC CASSVPLDGPGDEQYF
TRBJ1-1 NA TRBV7-2 NA TGTGCCAGCAGCTTCGGTTCCACTGAAGCTTTCTTT CASSFGSTEAFF
TRBJ1-1 NA TRBV5-6 few TGTGCCAGCAGCTTCCTCTTGGGGAACACTGAAGCTTTCTTT CASSFLLGNTEAFF
TRBJ2-2 NA TRBV28 few TGTGCCAGCAGCCAGGACCTAAACACCGGGGAGCTGTTTTTT CASSQDLNTGELFF
TRBJ2-5 NA TRBV7-2 few TGTGTCAGCAGCTTAGCCGGTCTTTACCAAGAGACCCAGTACTTC CVSSLAGLYQETQYF
TRBJ2-7 NA TRBV5-5 NA TGTGCCAGCAGAGGGGGGGATGCACCCTCCTACGAGCAGTACTTC CASRGGDAPSYEQYF
TRBJ1-3 NA TRBV15 NA TGTGCCACCAGCAGTTCGAAATCTGGAAGCACCATATATTTT CATSSSKSGSTIYF
TRBJ2-1 TRBD2 TRBV11-2 few TGTGCCAGCAGCTCACCTAGCGGGACTAGCGGGAGTTGGGAGCAGTTCTTC CASSSPSGTSGSWEQFF
TRBJ2-7 TRBD2 TRBV5-1 many TGCGCCAGCAGCCCTGAGACTAGCGGGAGATCCTACGAGCAGTACTTC CASSPETSGRSYEQYF
TRBJ2-7 TRBD2 TRBV20-1 few TGCAGTGCTAGAGTAGGGCTAGCGGGGGGCTACGAGCAGTACTTC CSARVGLAGGYEQYF
TRBJ1-1 NA TRBV3-1 many TGTGCCAGCAGCCCCCGCGACAGGCGCACTGAAGCTTTCTTT CASSPRDRRTEAFF
TRBJ1-5 NA TRBV7-2 many TGTGCCAGCAGCTTAGGAGGACATTCGACACAGCCCCAGCATTTT CASSLGGHSTQPQHF
TRBJ2-3 NA TRBV11-2 NA TGTGCCAGCAGCTTACCACTAGCAGATACGCAGTATTTT CASSLPLADTQYF
TRBJ1-1 TRBD1 TRBV6-2/TRBV6-3 few TGTGCCAGCAAGGGAACAACCGGGACAGGGAACACTGAAGCTTTCTTT CASKGTTGTGNTEAFF
TRBJ2-7 TRBD2 TRBV28 NA TGTGCCAGCAGTTTCTCCCCCTCCCTACCCGCGGGACTAGCGGGAGGCTACGAGCAGTACTTC CASSFSPSLPAGLAGGYEQYF
TRBJ1-1 TRBD1 TRBV28 NA TGTGCCAGCAGTTTCTGGGACAGGGCTTTGAACACTGAAGCTTTCTTT CASSFWDRALNTEAFF
TRBJ1-2 NA TRBV29-1 few TGCAGCGTTGAGTCTACGGGAAACTATGGCTACACCTTC CSVESTGNYGYTF
TRBJ2-3 NA TRBV30 many TGTGCCTGGAGTGACGGGACGACTAGCACAGATACGCAGTATTTT CAWSDGTTSTDTQYF
TRBJ2-1 TRBD2 TRBV5-1 few TGCGCCAGCAGCATGACTAGCGGGACATACAATGAGCAGTTCTTC CASSMTSGTYNEQFF
TRBJ1-4 TRBD1 TRBV5-5 few TGTGCCAGCAGCTCACAGGGGACTAATGAAAAACTGTTTTTT CASSSQGTNEKLFF
TRBJ2-7 NA TRBV10-2 NA TGCGCCGGTTACAGGGTCAGCCACGAGCAGTACTTC CAGYRVSHEQYF
TRBJ1-1 NA TRBV3-1 many TGTGCCAGCAGCCAAGAAGGGACATTCACTGAAGCTTTCTTT CASSQEGTFTEAFF
TRBJ2-5 NA TRBV6-5 NA TGTGCCAGCAGTTACTCGACCTACCAAGAGACCCAGTACTTC CASSYSTYQETQYF
TRBJ1-2 NA TRBV10-3 NA TGTGCCATCAGTGACGTGGACGGAGAATACATTTATGGCTACACCTTC CAISDVDGEYIYGYTF
TRBJ2-5 TRBD1 TRBV6-6 many TGTGCCAGCAGTTACTCGACCGGGGACAGGCAAGAGACCCAGTACTTC CASSYSTGDRQETQYF
TRBJ1-2 TRBD1 TRBV19 few TGTGCCAGTAGTATCGGACCGGGACAGGGTCGCTACACCTTC CASSIGPGQGRYTF
TRBJ2-7 TRBD1 TRBV5-6 NA TGTGCCAGCAGTCCGGGACAGGGCCGTGTTAAGCAGTACTTC CASSPGQGRVKQYF
TRBJ2-6 TRBD2 TRBV20-1 NA TGCAGTGCTAGCGGGAGGGCCAAGGGGGCCAACGTCCTGACTTTC CSASGRAKGANVLTF
TRBJ2-7 TRBD2 TRBV20-1 many TGCAGTGCTAGGCGGGGGGGGCAGTACGAGCAGTACTTC CSARRGGQYEQYF
TRBJ1-1 NA TRBV30 many TGTGCCTGGATAGGGGAGTCGGGCACTGAAGCTTTCTTT CAWIGESGTEAFF
TRBJ1-5 NA TRBV7-2 many TGTGCCAGCAGCTTAGCGCTTGGTAGGGGAGGGCAGCCCCAGCATTTT CASSLALGRGGQPQHF
TRBJ1-5 NA TRBV5-1 many TGCGCCAGCAGCTCGGGAGCGGGCTATCAGCCCCAGCATTTT CASSSGAGYQPQHF
TRBJ2-3 NA TRBV7-2 NA TGTGCCAGCAGCTATTGGGCCGGAGATACGCAGTATTTT CASSYWAGDTQYF
TRBJ2-7 NA TRBV9 few TGTGCCAGCAGCGTAGGTTACGGCGAGCAGTACTTC CASSVGYGEQYF
TRBJ2-1 NA TRBV3-1 many TGTGCCAGCAGCCCCGACCTTGGGGCGACCAATGAGCAGTTCTTC CASSPDLGATNEQFF
TRBJ2-1 NA TRBV19 NA TGTGCCAGTAGCCCGGACTCCGGCCGGCCGTACAATGAGCAGTTCTTC CASSPDSGRPYNEQFF
TRBJ1-1 NA TRBV10-3 NA TGTGCCATCAGTGAGGGCCGGGGGCAGAACACTGAAGCTTTCTTT CAISEGRGQNTEAFF
TRBJ1-1 NA TRBV27 many TGTGCCAGCAGTTCACCTTACAGGGAAACGAACACTGAAGCTTTCTTT CASSSPYRETNTEAFF
TRBJ1-4 NA TRBV5-1 NA TGCGCCAGCAGCTTGGGAACAACCGGTTCTAATGAAAAACTGTTTTTT CASSLGTTGSNEKLFF